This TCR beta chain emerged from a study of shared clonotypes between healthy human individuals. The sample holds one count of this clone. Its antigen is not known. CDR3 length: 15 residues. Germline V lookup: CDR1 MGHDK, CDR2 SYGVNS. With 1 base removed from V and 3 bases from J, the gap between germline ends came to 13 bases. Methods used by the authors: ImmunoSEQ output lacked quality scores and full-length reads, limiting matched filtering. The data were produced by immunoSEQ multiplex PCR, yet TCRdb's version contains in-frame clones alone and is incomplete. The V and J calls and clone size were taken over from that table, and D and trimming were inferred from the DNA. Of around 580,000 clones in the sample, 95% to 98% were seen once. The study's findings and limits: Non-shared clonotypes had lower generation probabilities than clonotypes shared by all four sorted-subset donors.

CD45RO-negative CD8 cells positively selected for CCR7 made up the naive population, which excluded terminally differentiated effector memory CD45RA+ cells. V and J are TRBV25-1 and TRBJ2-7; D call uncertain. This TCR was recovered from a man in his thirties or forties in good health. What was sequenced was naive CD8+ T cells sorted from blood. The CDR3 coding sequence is TGTGCCAGCAGTGAATCCATCGAAGTAGACTACGAGCAGTACTTC. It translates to CASSESIEVDYEQYF.